Detailed here is one T cell receptor (beta chain). Antigen: not known. Within the sample, other DNA sequences also encode this same CDR3. The data are from a study of cytomegalovirus exposure and HLA in healthy donors. For the study at large: An earlier analysis found 120 million or so unique TCR beta sequences from 200 million or so T cells.

Notes on the study in general: A later analysis showed HLA-associated TCR beta chains outstripping equally common others in clonal expansion. Researchers catalogued roughly 170 TCR beta chains as cytomegalovirus-associated.

J gave up 3 bases and V 5 bases, and 7 bases lay outside the gene matches. This CDR3 has 15 amino acids. Germline-derived CDR1 and CDR2 are MNHEY and SMNVEV (reference sequence). 60 Vbeta and 13 Jbeta primers were used in PCR. Here immunoSEQ multiplex PCR was the method, and the copy in TCRdb shows in-frame clones only, minus some. Its clone listing holds approximately 190,000 clones. The V and J genes are TRBV27 and TRBJ1-5; 7 bases are shared with TRBD1. The receptor comes from a boy younger than 18 in good health and CMV-seronegative. Sample: PBMCs. CDR3 loop: CASSTKGALNQPQHF. The CDR3 region has the DNA TGTGCCAGCAGTACAAAGGGGGCCCTCAATCAGCCCCAGCATTTT.